This TCR beta chain comes out of a study of patients and donors after allogeneic stem cell transplantation. This clonotype was picked up a small number of times. V was clipped by 6 bases and J by 4 bases; unmatched bases: 2. The length of the CDR3 is 14 residues. CDR1 and CDR2 (germline): SEHNR, FQNEAQ (reference sequence). TCRdb independently ran MiXCR on the RT-PCR reads; one entry per CDR3 protein. The table includes roughly 940,000 distinct CDR3 sequences, 15% to 20% detected once. The sequence came from a human donor who was either an allogeneic HSCT recipient or a stem cell or donor lymphocyte infusion donor (not recorded which). It is not recorded whose cells these are; they may come from a transplant donor. V usage is TRBV7-9 and J usage is TRBJ2-2; 10 bases are a match to TRBD1. Sample: blood, either unsorted or a sorted T cell fraction (not recorded which). CDR3 residues: CASRRTGGTGELFF. The CDR3 DNA reads TGTGCCAGCAGACGGACAGGGGGCACCGGGGAGCTGTTTTTT.